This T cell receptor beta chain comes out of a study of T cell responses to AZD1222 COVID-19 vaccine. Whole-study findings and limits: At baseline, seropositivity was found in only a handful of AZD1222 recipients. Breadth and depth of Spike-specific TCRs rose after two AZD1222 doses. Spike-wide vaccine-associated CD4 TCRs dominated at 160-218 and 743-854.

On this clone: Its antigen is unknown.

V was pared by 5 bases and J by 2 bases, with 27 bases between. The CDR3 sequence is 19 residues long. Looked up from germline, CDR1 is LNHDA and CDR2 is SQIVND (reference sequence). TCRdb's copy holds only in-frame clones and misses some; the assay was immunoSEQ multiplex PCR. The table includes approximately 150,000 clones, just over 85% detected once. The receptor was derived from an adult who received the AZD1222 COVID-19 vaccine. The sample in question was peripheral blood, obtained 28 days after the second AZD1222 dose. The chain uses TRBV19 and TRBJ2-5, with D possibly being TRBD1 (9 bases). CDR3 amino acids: CASSARQGEAGALQETQYF. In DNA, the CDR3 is TGTGCCAGTAGTGCAAGACAGGGGGAAGCGGGAGCCCTTCAAGAGACCCAGTACTTC. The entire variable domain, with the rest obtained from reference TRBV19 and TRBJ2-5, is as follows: DGGITQSPKYLFRKEGQNVTLSCEQNLNHDAMYWYRQDPGQGLRLIYYSQIVNDFQKGDIAEGYSVSREKKESFPLTVTSAQKNPTAFYLCASSARQGEAGALQETQYFGPGTRLLVL.